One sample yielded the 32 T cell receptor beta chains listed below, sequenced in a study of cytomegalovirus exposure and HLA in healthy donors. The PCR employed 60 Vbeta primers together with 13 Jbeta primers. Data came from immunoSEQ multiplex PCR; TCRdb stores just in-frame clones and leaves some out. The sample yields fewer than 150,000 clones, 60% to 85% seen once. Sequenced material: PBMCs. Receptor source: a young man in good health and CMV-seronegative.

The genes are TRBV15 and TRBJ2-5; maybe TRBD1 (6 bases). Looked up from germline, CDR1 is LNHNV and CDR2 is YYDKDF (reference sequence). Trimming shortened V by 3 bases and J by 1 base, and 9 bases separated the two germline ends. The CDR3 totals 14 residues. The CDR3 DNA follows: TGTGCCACCAGCAGCGGACAGCCCCAAGAGACCCAGTACTTC. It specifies CATSSGQPQETQYF.

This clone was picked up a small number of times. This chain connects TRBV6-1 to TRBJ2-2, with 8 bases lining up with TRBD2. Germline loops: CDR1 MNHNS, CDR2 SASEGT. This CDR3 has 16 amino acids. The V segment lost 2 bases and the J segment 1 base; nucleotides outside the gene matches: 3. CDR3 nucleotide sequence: TGTGCCAGCAGTGAAATAGCGGGACTGAACACCGGGGAGCTGTTTTTT. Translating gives CASSEIAGLNTGELFF.

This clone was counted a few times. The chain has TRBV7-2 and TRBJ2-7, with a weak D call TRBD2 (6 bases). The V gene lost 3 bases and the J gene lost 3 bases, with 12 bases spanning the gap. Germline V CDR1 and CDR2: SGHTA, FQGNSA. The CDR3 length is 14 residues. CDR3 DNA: TGTGCCAGCAGCTTGATTTTGCGGGGCTACGAGCAGTACTTC. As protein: CASSLILRGYEQYF.

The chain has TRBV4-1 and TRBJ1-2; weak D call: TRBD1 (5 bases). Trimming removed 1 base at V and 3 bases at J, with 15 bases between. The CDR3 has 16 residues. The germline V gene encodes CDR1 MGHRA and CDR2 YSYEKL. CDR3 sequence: CASSQGIGQGHYGYTF. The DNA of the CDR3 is TGCGCCAGCAGCCAAGGGATCGGGCAGGGTCACTATGGCTACACCTTC.

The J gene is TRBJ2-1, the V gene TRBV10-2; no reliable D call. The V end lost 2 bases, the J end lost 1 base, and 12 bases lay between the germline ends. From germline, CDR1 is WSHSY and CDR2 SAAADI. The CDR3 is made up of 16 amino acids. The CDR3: CASSEVARLSYNEQFF. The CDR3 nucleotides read TGCGCCAGCAGTGAGGTAGCTAGGCTTTCCTACAATGAGCAGTTCTTC.

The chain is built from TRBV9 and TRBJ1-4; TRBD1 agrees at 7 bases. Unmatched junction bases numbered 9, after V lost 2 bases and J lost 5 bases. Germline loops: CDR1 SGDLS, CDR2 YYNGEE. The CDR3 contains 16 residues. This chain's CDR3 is CASSVGPGQENEKLFF. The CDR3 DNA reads TGTGCCAGCAGCGTTGGCCCCGGACAGGAAAATGAAAAACTGTTTTTT. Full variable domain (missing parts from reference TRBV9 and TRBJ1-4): DSGVTQTPKHLITATGQRVTLRCSPRSGDLSVYWYQQSLDQGLQFLIQYYNGEERAKGNILERFSAQQFPDLHSELNLSSLELGDSALYFCASSVGPGQENEKLFFGSGTQLSVL.

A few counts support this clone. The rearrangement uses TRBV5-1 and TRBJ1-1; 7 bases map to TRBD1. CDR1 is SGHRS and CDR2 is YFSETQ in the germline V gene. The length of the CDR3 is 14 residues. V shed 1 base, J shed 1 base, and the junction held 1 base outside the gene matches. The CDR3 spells CASSLRQGNTEAFF. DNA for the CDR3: TGCGCCAGCAGCTTGCGACAGGGGAACACTGAAGCTTTCTTT.

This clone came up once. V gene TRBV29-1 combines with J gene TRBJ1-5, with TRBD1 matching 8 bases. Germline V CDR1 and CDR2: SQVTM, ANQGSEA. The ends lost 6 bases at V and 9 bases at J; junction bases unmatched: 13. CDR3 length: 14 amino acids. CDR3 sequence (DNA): TGCAGCGTCCTCCAGGACAGGGCCGACAGGCCCCAGCATTTT. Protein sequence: CSVLQDRADRPQHF.

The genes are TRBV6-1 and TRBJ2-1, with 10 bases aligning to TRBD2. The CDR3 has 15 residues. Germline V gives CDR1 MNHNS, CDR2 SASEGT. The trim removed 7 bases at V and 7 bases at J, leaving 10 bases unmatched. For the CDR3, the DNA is TGTGCCAGCATACGCCTAGCGGGAGTAGGGAATGAGCAGTTCTTC. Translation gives CASIRLAGVGNEQFF.

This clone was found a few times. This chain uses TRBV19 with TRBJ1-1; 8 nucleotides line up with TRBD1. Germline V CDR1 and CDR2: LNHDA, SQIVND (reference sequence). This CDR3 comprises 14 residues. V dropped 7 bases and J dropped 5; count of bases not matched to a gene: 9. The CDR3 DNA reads TGTGCCAGTACTCCGGACAGGGAGTGGACTGAAGCTTTCTTT. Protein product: CASTPDREWTEAFF.

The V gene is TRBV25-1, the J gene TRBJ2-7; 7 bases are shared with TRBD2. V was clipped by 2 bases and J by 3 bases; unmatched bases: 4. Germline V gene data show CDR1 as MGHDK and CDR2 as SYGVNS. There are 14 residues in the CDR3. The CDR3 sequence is CASSERGSIYEQYF. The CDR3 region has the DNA TGTGCCAGCAGTGAACGCGGGAGTATCTACGAGCAGTACTTC.

CDR3 in amino acids: CASSYSTPGQWGELFF. CDR3 coding DNA: TGTGCCAGCAGTTACTCGACCCCGGGACAGTGGGGGGAGCTGTTTTTT. The chain links TRBV6-5 to TRBJ2-2, with 7 bases matching TRBD1. The junction had 9 bases not matched to a gene; V was cut back by 0 bases and J by 8 bases. The CDR3 is 16 amino acids. Germline V gene sequence: CDR1 MNHEY, CDR2 SVGAGI.

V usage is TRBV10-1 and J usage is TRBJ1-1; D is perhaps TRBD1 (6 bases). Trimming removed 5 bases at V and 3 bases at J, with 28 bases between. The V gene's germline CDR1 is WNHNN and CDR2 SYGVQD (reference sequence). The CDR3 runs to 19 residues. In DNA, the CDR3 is TGCGCCAGCAGTTCTATTCTGGCTGACCAGGGACATGGGGACACTGAAGCTTTCTTT. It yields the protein CASSSILADQGHGDTEAFF.

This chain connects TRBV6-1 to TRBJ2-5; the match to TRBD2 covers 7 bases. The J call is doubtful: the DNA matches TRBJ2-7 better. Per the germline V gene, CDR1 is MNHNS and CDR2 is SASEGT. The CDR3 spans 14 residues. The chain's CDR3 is CASSETGGTYEQYF. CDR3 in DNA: TGTGCCAGCAGTGAAACGGGAGGCACCTACGAGCAGTACTTC.

Here the CDR3 reads CASSLEPSGRDTQYF. In DNA form, the CDR3 reads TGTGCCAGCAGCTTAGAGCCTAGCGGGAGAGATACGCAGTATTTT. The chain has TRBV7-2 and TRBJ2-3, with 10 bases identical to TRBD2. Germline loops: CDR1 SGHTA, CDR2 FQGNSA. This CDR3 comprises 15 residues. The V gene end was trimmed by 1 base and the J gene end by 5 bases; junction bases not matched to a gene: 3.

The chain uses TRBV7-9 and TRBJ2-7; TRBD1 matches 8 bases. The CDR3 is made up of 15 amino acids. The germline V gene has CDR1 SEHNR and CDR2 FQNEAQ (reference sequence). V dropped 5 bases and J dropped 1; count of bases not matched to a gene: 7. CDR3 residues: CASSTDRALSYEQYF. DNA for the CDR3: TGTGCCAGCAGCACGGACAGGGCCCTATCCTACGAGCAGTACTTC.

CDR3 DNA sequence: TGTGCCAGCATGGGGGGGGGTGCCTACGAGCAGTACTTC. Its protein is CASMGGGAYEQYF. The genes are TRBV7-2 and TRBJ2-7; TRBD2 matches 7 bases. Per the germline V gene, CDR1 is SGHTA and CDR2 is FQGNSA. V shed 7 bases, J shed 2 bases, and the junction held 5 bases outside the gene matches. CDR3 length equals 13 residues.

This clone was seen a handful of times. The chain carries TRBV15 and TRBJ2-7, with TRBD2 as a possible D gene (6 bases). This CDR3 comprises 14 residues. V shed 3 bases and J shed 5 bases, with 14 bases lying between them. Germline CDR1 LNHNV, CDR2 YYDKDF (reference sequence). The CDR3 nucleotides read TGTGCCACCAGCAGGGAGGGACGGGCAGACGAGCAGTACTTC. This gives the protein CATSREGRADEQYF. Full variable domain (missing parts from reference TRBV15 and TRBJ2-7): DAMVIQNPRYQVTQFGKPVTLSCSQTLNHNVMYWYQQKSSQAPKLLFHYYDKDFNNEADTPDNFQSRRPNTSFCFLDIRSPGLGDTAMYLCATSREGRADEQYFGPGTRLTVT.

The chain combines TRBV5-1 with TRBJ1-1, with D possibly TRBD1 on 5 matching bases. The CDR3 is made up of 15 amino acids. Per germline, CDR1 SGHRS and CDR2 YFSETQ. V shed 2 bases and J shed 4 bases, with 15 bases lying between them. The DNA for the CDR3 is TGCGCCAGCAGCTTTGGGGGGGTTCGGCTCACTGAAGCTTTCTTT. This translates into CASSFGGVRLTEAFF.

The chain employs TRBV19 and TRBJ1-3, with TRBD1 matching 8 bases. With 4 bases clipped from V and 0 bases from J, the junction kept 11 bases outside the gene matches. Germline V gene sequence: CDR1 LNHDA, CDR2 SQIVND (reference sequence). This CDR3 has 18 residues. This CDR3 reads CASSTPSNRGVSGNTIYF. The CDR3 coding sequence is TGTGCCAGTAGTACCCCATCAAACAGGGGGGTCTCTGGAAACACCATATATTTT.

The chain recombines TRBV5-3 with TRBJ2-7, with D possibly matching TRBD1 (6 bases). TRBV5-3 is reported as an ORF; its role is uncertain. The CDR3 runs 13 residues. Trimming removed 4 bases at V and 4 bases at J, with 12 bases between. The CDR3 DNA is TGTGCCAGAAGCCGAAGACAGGATTACGAGCAGTACTTC. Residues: CARSRRQDYEQYF.

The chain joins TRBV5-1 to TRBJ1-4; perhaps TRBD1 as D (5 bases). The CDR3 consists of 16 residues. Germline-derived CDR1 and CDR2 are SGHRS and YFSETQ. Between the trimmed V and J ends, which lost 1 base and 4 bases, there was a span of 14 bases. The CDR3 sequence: CASSLLGGEHNEKLFF. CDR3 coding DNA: TGCGCCAGCAGCTTGCTCGGGGGGGAACATAATGAAAAACTGTTTTTT.

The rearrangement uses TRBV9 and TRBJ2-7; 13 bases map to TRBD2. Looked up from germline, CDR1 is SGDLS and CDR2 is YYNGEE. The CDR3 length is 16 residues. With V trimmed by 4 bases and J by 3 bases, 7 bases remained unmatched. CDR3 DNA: TGTGCCAGCAGCCCCAACGGACTAGCGGGAGACTACGAGCAGTACTTC. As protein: CASSPNGLAGDYEQYF.

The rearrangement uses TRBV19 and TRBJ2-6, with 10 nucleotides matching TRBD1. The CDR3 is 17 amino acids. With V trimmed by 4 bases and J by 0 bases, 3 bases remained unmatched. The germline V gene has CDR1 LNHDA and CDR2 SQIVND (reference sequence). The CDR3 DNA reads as TGTGCCAGTAGTAGACAGGGGGCTACCTCTGGGGCCAACGTCCTGACTTTC. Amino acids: CASSRQGATSGANVLTF. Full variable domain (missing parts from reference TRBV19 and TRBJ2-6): DGGITQSPKYLFRKEGQNVTLSCEQNLNHDAMYWYRQDPGQGLRLIYYSQIVNDFQKGDIAEGYSVSREKKESFPLTVTSAQKNPTAFYLCASSRQGATSGANVLTFGAGSRLTVL.

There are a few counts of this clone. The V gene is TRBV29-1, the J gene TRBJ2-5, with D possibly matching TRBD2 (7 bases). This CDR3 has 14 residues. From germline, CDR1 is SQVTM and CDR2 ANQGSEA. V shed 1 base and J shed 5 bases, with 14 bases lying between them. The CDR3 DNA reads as TGCAGCGTTGAAGGAGGGGGGGGCGCGGAGACCCAGTACTTC. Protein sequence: CSVEGGGGAETQYF.

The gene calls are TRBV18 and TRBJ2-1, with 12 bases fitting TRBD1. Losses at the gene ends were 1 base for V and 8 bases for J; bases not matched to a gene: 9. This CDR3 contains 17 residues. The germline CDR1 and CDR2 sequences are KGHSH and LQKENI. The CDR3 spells CASSPLITGQGADEQFF. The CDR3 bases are TGTGCCAGCTCACCACTGATCACGGGACAGGGGGCCGATGAGCAGTTCTTC.

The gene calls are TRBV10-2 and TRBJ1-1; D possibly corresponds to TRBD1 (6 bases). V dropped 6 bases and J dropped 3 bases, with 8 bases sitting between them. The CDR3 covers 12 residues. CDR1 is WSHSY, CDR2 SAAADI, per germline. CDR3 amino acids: CASSPGDTEAFF. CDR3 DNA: TGCGCCAGCAGCCCAGGGGACACTGAAGCTTTCTTT.

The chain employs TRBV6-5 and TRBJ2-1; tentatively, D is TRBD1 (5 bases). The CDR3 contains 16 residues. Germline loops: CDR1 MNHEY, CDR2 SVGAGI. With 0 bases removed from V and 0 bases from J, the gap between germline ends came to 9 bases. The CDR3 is CASSYSSRGSYNEQFF. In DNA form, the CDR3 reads TGTGCCAGCAGTTACTCGAGTAGGGGCTCCTACAATGAGCAGTTCTTC.

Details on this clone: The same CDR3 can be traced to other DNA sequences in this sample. CDR3 sequence reads: CASSYSGGDNSPLHF. CDR3 bases: TGTGCCAGCAGTTACTCGGGAGGTGATAATTCACCCCTCCACTTT. The genes are TRBV6-6 and TRBJ1-6, with D unclear. The CDR3 runs 15 residues. Germline CDR1 and CDR2: MNHNY and SVGAGI (reference sequence). The V gene lost 0 bases and the J gene lost 5 bases, with 8 bases spanning the gap.

CDR3 bases: TGTGCCAGCAGTCCCTATGTTGGGGCCTCCTACAATGAGCAGTTCTTC. Encoded protein: CASSPYVGASYNEQFF. The J gene is TRBJ2-1, the V gene TRBV6-4, with D possibly TRBD1 on 5 matching bases. The V gene's germline CDR1 is MRHNA and CDR2 SNTAGT. V lost 5 bases, J lost 0 bases, and 14 bases lay in between. The CDR3 is 16 residues long.

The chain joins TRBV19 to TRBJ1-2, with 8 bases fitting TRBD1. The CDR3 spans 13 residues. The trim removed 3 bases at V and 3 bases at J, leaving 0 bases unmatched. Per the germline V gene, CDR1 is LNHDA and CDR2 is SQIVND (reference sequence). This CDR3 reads CASSMTGDYGYTF. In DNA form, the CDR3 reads TGTGCCAGTAGTATGACAGGGGACTATGGCTACACCTTC.

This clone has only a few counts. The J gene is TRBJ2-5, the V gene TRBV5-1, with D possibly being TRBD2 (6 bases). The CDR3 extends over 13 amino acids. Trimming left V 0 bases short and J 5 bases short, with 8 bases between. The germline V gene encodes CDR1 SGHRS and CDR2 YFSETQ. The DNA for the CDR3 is TGCGCCAGCAGCTTGGGGGCGGGGGAGACCCAGTACTTC. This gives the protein CASSLGAGETQYF.